This TCR beta chain was identified in a study of blood T cell repertoires in COVID-19. Measured with immunoSEQ multiplex PCR; TCRdb has only the in-frame clones, and not every one. In the table there are 230,000 or so clones, 65% to 85% of which are singletons. The trim removed 5 bases at V and 2 bases at J, leaving 12 bases unmatched. The CDR3 consists of 18 residues. CDR1 and CDR2 (germline): LGHDT, YNNKEL (reference sequence). V and J are TRBV3-1 (or the pseudogene TRBV3-2) and TRBJ2-5, with 12 nucleotides matching TRBD2. This TCR was sampled from a man aged 50 or older with active or convalescent COVID-19. Specimen: peripheral blood. The CDR3 is CASSRTLAGGRGQETQYF. In nucleotides, the CDR3 is TGTGCCAGCAGCAGAACACTAGCGGGGGGACGTGGGCAAGAGACCCAGTACTTC.